These 25 T cell receptor beta chains were all obtained from the same sample, sequenced in a study of cytomegalovirus exposure and HLA in healthy donors. PCR involved 60 Vbeta and 13 Jbeta primers. Here immunoSEQ multiplex PCR was the method, and the copy in TCRdb shows in-frame clones only, minus some. Here the sample spans about 130,000 clones, 70% to 85% being singletons. The sample comprised PBMCs. The receptor source for this set is a man aged 45-65 years in good health and CMV-seronegative.

This clone is a singleton in its sample. This chain connects TRBV12-5 to TRBJ2-6; 9 bases agree with TRBD2. The CDR3 covers 19 residues. The germline CDR1 and CDR2 sequences are LGHNT and FRNRAP. With 3 bases clipped from V and 0 bases from J, the junction kept 9 bases outside the gene matches. The CDR3 DNA follows: TGTGCTAGTGGTTTATTAGCGGGGGTTTCCACCTCTGGGGCCAACGTCCTGACTTTC. This translates into CASGLLAGVSTSGANVLTF.

This sequence joins TRBV12-5 and TRBJ1-5; 10 bases map to TRBD1. With 4 bases clipped from V and 6 bases from J, the junction kept 12 bases outside the gene matches. CDR1 and CDR2 (germline): LGHNT, FRNRAP. The CDR3 is 17 residues long. CDR3 nucleotides: TGTGCTAGTGGTTCGAACCCCGGGACAGGGGTTGGTCAGCCCCAGCATTTT. Translated: CASGSNPGTGVGQPQHF.

The V gene is TRBV27, the J gene TRBJ1-2; weak D call: TRBD1 (5 bases). Germline-derived CDR1 and CDR2 are MNHEY and SMNVEV (reference sequence). The CDR3 sequence is 13 residues long. V lost 5 bases and J lost 5, with 12 bases in between. CDR3 nucleotides: TGTGCCAGCAGTCCCCTAAGGGGATATGGCTACACCTTC. This codes for CASSPLRGYGYTF.

The CDR3 loop reads CASSPAGQGNTEAFF. The DNA of the CDR3 is TGTGCCAGCAGTCCCGCGGGACAGGGGAACACTGAAGCTTTCTTT. The chain is built from TRBV6-5 and TRBJ1-1, with 9 bases matching TRBD1. This CDR3 comprises 15 residues. Losses at the gene ends were 5 bases for V and 1 base for J; bases not matched to a gene: 5. Germline values: CDR1 MNHEY, CDR2 SVGAGI.

The V and J genes are TRBV7-3 and TRBJ1-1, with 9 bases fitting TRBD1. In germline, CDR1 is SGHTA, CDR2 FQGTGA. V lost 5 bases, J lost 1 base, and 5 bases stayed unmatched. This CDR3 has 15 amino acids. CDR3 coding DNA: TGTGCCAGCAGCCAAGGGACAGGGAAGAACACTGAAGCTTTCTTT. This gives the protein CASSQGTGKNTEAFF.

The CDR3 sequence: CASSLAGLGELFF. The CDR3 DNA reads as TGTGCCAGCAGCTTAGCGGGACTCGGGGAGCTGTTTTTT. The chain joins TRBV11-1 to TRBJ2-2; D may be TRBD2 (6 bases). V was shortened by 0 bases and J by 7 bases, with 6 bases between the two germline ends. Germline values: CDR1 SGHAT, CDR2 FQDESV (reference sequence). This CDR3 contains 13 residues.

V and J are TRBV7-9 and TRBJ1-2, with 7 bases matching TRBD1. This CDR3 is built from 13 residues. With 4 bases clipped from V and 7 bases from J, the junction kept 6 bases outside the gene matches. CDR1 is SEHNR, CDR2 FQNEAQ, per germline (reference sequence). The CDR3 loop reads CASSSRQGRGYTF. CDR3 nucleotides: TGTGCCAGCAGCTCTCGACAGGGACGTGGCTACACCTTC.

This clone was detected a few times. The V gene is TRBV6-1, the J gene TRBJ1-6; TRBD1 matches 7 bases. Trimming took 4 bases from V and 9 from J; bases not matched to a gene: 6. Germline lookup yields CDR1 MNHNS and CDR2 SASEGT. The CDR3 is made up of 14 amino acids. The CDR3 sequence: CASSGGGAGSPLHF. The CDR3, as DNA: TGTGCCAGCAGTGGAGGGGGCGCGGGTTCACCCCTCCACTTT.

V is TRBV5-1 and J is TRBJ2-1, with D perhaps matching TRBD2 (5 bases). This CDR3 contains 16 residues. The germline V gene has CDR1 SGHRS and CDR2 YFSETQ. V was cut by 0 bases and J by 4 bases, with 14 bases left in between. In nucleotides, the CDR3 is TGCGCCAGCAGCTTGGTGGCTAGCTCCTCTTACAATGAGCAGTTCTTC. This translates into CASSLVASSSYNEQFF.

This chain links TRBV2 with TRBJ2-3; D possibly corresponds to TRBD1 (6 bases). The CDR3 runs 14 residues. Germline values: CDR1 SNHLY, CDR2 FYNNEI. Trimming removed 5 bases from V and 4 bases from J, with 13 bases in between. The CDR3 DNA reads as TGTGCCAGCAGTCAAGACAGGATCGCAGATACGCAGTATTTT. As protein: CASSQDRIADTQYF.

The chain employs TRBV4-1 and TRBJ1-1; TRBD1 matches 8 bases. The J segment lost 0 bases and the V segment lost 7 bases, leaving 7 bases of the junction unmatched. Per the germline V gene, CDR1 is MGHRA and CDR2 is YSYEKL. The CDR3 sequence is 15 residues long. For the CDR3, the DNA is TGCGCCAGCACCGACAGACAGGGGTTGAACACTGAAGCTTTCTTT. Encoded protein: CASTDRQGLNTEAFF.

To note about this clone: The junction and the germline gene differ at one end; a read error may be behind it. The V call is TRBV2, the J call TRBJ1-1; D not resolved. There are 13 residues in the CDR3. The germline V gene encodes CDR1 SNHLY and CDR2 FYNNEI. The CDR3 here is CASSDVRSGNRNF. DNA of the CDR3: TGTGCCAGCAGTGACGTACGATCCGGGAATCGGAATTTT. Variable domain in full (rest from reference TRBV2 and TRBJ1-1): EPEVTQTPSHQVTQMGQEVILRCVPISNHLYFYWYRQILGQKVEFLVSFYNNEISEKSEIFDDQFSVERPDGSNFTLKIRSTKLEDSAMYFCASSDVRSGNRNFGQGTRLTVV.

V usage is TRBV4-3 and J usage is TRBJ2-1; a possible D gene is TRBD2 (5 bases). Germline loops: CDR1 LGHNA, CDR2 YSLEER. The CDR3 contains 16 residues. The ends were cut back, 0 bases at V and 0 bases at J, with 9 bases in the middle. CDR3 nucleotides: TGCGCCAGCAGCCAAGAAGAGGGAAACTCCTACAATGAGCAGTTCTTC. It translates to CASSQEEGNSYNEQFF.

The V gene is TRBV2, the J gene TRBJ1-1; D possibly corresponds to TRBD1 (5 bases). This CDR3 is built from 14 residues. CDR1 SNHLY and CDR2 FYNNEI come from the germline V gene. With 9 bases removed from V and 0 bases from J, the gap between germline ends came to 14 bases. CDR3 DNA: TGTGCCAGTCTAGTGGGGGGTCTGAACACTGAAGCTTTCTTT. Its protein product is CASLVGGLNTEAFF.

V and J are TRBV6-5 and TRBJ1-2; 7 bases are a match to TRBD1. Germline CDR1 reads MNHEY; CDR2 reads SVGAGI. V gave up 6 bases and J gave up 6 bases; unmatched junction bases: 10. This CDR3 is 14 amino acids long. The CDR3: CASREQGSVDGYTF. As DNA, the CDR3 is TGTGCCAGCAGAGAACAGGGGAGTGTAGATGGCTACACCTTC.

The gene calls are TRBV7-9 and TRBJ1-5; unclear D gene. V was cut by 4 bases and J by 7 bases, with 11 bases left in between. CDR1 is SEHNR, CDR2 FQNEAQ, per germline (reference sequence). The CDR3 has 13 amino acids. The CDR3 nucleotides read TGTGCCAGCAGCTCCGGACTGTCCCAGCCCCAGCATTTT. This sequence encodes CASSSGLSQPQHF.

The chain couples TRBV11-3 to TRBJ1-2; D gene uncertain. The germline V gene has CDR1 SGHNT and CDR2 YENEEA. This CDR3 contains 13 residues. V lost 2 bases and J lost 3, with 7 bases in between. In DNA form, the CDR3 reads TGTGCCAGCAGCTTAACGGTGGACTATGGCTACACCTTC. Translation gives CASSLTVDYGYTF.

V gene TRBV6-1 combines with J gene TRBJ1-5; D remains ambiguous. The CDR3 totals 14 residues. V was pared by 3 bases and J by 0 bases, with 6 bases between. Germline CDR1 reads MNHNS; CDR2 reads SASEGT. The chain's CDR3 is CASSDNNSNQPQHF. CDR3 sequence (DNA): TGTGCCAGCAGTGATAACAATAGCAATCAGCCCCAGCATTTT.

As for this clone: Mismatch with germline at one junction end may stem from a read error. The gene calls are TRBV29-1 and TRBJ1-2; 7 bases are a match to TRBD1. CDR1 and CDR2 (germline): SQVTM, ANQGSEA. CDR3 length equals 13 residues. The CDR3, as DNA: TGCAGCGTTGAAGCGCGACAGGGATTTGGCTACCCCTTC. Amino acid sequence: CSVEARQGFGYPF.

The V call is TRBV5-8, the J call TRBJ2-7; 9 positions agree with TRBD1. The V gene's germline CDR1 is SGHTS and CDR2 YDEGEE. The CDR3 spans 14 residues. Losses at the gene ends were 3 bases for V and 6 bases for J; bases not matched to a gene: 7. The CDR3 loop is CASSSGTGSSEQYF. CDR3 bases: TGTGCCAGCAGCTCCGGGACAGGGAGTAGCGAGCAGTACTTC.

The V call is TRBV12-2, the J call TRBJ2-3; TRBD1, the table's D call, was not compared with the DNA. TRBV12-2 is an annotated pseudogene. The CDR3 contains 13 residues. CDR3 sequence: CARTMGYTDTQYF. The CDR3 region has the DNA TGTGCAAGGACCATGGGCTACACAGATACGCAGTATTTT.

The chain has TRBV27 and TRBJ1-5, with 8 bases fitting TRBD1. CDR3 length equals 14 residues. Germline V lookup: CDR1 MNHEY, CDR2 SMNVEV (reference sequence). J gave up 7 bases and V 3 bases, and 5 bases lay outside the gene matches. The chain's CDR3 is CASSFDRGRQPQHF. DNA for the CDR3: TGTGCCAGCAGTTTCGACAGGGGTAGGCAGCCCCAGCATTTT.

The CDR3 loop is CASSYSIGAGTDTQYF. The CDR3 DNA sequence: TGTGCCAGCAGTTACTCGATTGGGGCTGGAACAGATACGCAGTATTTT. The chain links TRBV6-5 to TRBJ2-3, with a tentative D call TRBD1 (5 bases). Trimming removed 0 bases from V and 3 bases from J, with 13 bases in between. CDR1 and CDR2 (germline): MNHEY, SVGAGI. The CDR3 is 16 amino acids.

The chain combines TRBV6-6 with TRBJ2-1, with D unclear. CDR1 is MNHNY, CDR2 SVGAGI, per germline (reference sequence). V was cut by 5 bases and J by 5 bases, with 7 bases left in between. The CDR3 length is 12 residues. The CDR3 loop is CASSRSNNEQFF. The CDR3, as DNA: TGTGCCAGCAGTAGAAGCAACAATGAGCAGTTCTTC.

This clone was detected only a few times. The rearrangement links TRBV6-9 to TRBJ1-1; weak D call: TRBD1 (5 bases). The CDR3 covers 11 residues. CDR1 and CDR2 (germline): MNHGY, SVAAGI. The V end was cut by 7 bases, the J end by 10 bases, with 13 bases between. The chain's CDR3 is CASKRAGPAFF. DNA for the CDR3: TGTGCCAGCAAAAGAGCGGGGCCAGCTTTCTTT.